The 27 T cell receptor beta chains below come from one sample, sequenced in a study of blood T cell repertoires in COVID-19. Libraries were prepared by immunoSEQ multiplex PCR; TCRdb keeps only in-frame clonotypes and omits some of them. The table includes 90,000 to 100,000 clones, approximately 89% detected once. The specimen sequenced was peripheral blood. The receptor source for this set is a man aged 50 or older with acute or convalescent COVID-19.

Note on this clone: An end of the junction differs from the germline gene, which may be a read error. The V and J genes are TRBV7-7 and TRBJ2-5; TRBD2 matches at 11 bases. This CDR3 is built from 15 residues. CDR1 is SSHAT, CDR2 FNYEAQ, per germline (reference sequence). The CDR3 region is CASSLALLAGGTQYF. DNA of the CDR3: TGTGCTAGCAGCTTAGCCCTGCTAGCGGGAGGGACCCAGTACTTC.

This chain links TRBV2 with TRBJ2-7, with D uncertain. The CDR3 is made up of 11 amino acids. V lost 4 bases and J lost 1, with 2 bases in between. CDR1 is SNHLY, CDR2 FYNNEI, per germline. CDR3 sequence reads: CASSASYEQYF. DNA for the CDR3: TGTGCCAGCAGTGCGTCCTACGAGCAGTACTTC.

The CDR3 here is CASSLQDRGAGTEAFF. DNA for the CDR3: TGTGCCAGCAGCTTACAGGACAGGGGCGCGGGAACTGAAGCTTTCTTT. The chain is built from TRBV7-6 and TRBJ1-1; 9 bases fit TRBD1. The CDR3 is 16 amino acids. Looked up from germline, CDR1 is SGHVS and CDR2 is FNYEAQ. The V segment lost 2 bases and the J segment 5 bases; nucleotides outside the gene matches: 9.

The rearrangement joins TRBV24-1 to TRBJ2-2; D call uncertain. Trimming removed 3 bases at V and 7 bases at J, with 5 bases between. The CDR3 has 12 residues. Germline values: CDR1 KGHDR, CDR2 SFDVKD. CDR3 residues: CATSDTLGELFF. The CDR3 DNA is TGTGCCACCAGTGATACTCTCGGGGAGCTGTTTTTT.

This clone has just one count. The chain carries TRBV7-9 and TRBJ2-5; D possibly corresponds to TRBD2 (5 bases). V lost 3 bases, J lost 5 bases, and 22 bases lay in between. Germline V gene lookup returns CDR1 SEHNR and CDR2 FQNEAQ (reference sequence). This CDR3 is 17 amino acids long. For the CDR3, the DNA is TGTGCCAGCAGCTTGGGTCAAGCAGGCGGGCTCTGGGAGACCCAGTACTTC. It specifies CASSLGQAGGLWETQYF.

The rearrangement uses TRBV5-1 and TRBJ2-1, with 11 positions matching TRBD2. The ends lost 1 base at V and 5 bases at J; junction bases unmatched: 8. This CDR3 has 17 amino acids. CDR1 SGHRS and CDR2 YFSETQ come from the germline V gene. The CDR3 here is CASSLRPTSGSDNEQFF. The DNA for the CDR3 is TGCGCCAGCAGCTTGCGACCCACTAGCGGGAGTGACAATGAGCAGTTCTTC.

CDR3 coding DNA: TGTGCCAGCAGTTACGACGACAGGGCTCTCCAGTACTTC. Protein sequence: CASSYDDRALQYF. The chain uses TRBV6-5 and TRBJ2-7, with TRBD1 matching 7 bases. The CDR3 sequence is 13 residues long. The V segment lost 2 bases and the J segment 10 bases; nucleotides outside the gene matches: 8. Germline V gene sequence: CDR1 MNHEY, CDR2 SVGAGI.

The genes are TRBV2 and TRBJ1-2; TRBD1 matches at 8 bases. The V gene's germline CDR1 is SNHLY and CDR2 FYNNEI. The CDR3 spans 16 residues. V lost 3 bases to trimming and J lost 4 bases; unmatched junction nucleotides: 10. CDR3 residues: CASSDTGGEIFYGYTF. The CDR3 DNA is TGTGCCAGCAGTGACACAGGGGGGGAGATCTTCTATGGCTACACCTTC.

V usage is TRBV5-6 and J usage is TRBJ2-2; D ambiguous. The CDR3 contains 14 residues. Germline V gives CDR1 SGHDT, CDR2 YYEEEE. V lost 4 bases and J lost 6, with 13 bases in between. The CDR3 DNA reads as TGTGCCAGCAGCGAAATTCGTGGCTCCGGGGAGCTGTTTTTT. Its translation: CASSEIRGSGELFF.

J is TRBJ1-2 and V is TRBV3-1 (or the pseudogene TRBV3-2); 7 bases map to TRBD1. Trimming at V came to 4 bases and at J to 8 bases, leaving 10 bases not matched to a gene. CDR1 and CDR2 from the germline V gene are LGHDT and YNNKEL (reference sequence). The CDR3 sequence is 14 residues long. In DNA, the CDR3 is TGTGCCAGCAGCCCTAGACAGGGAGAGGACGGCTACACCTTC. This translates into CASSPRQGEDGYTF.

J is TRBJ1-2 and V is TRBV5-1; 10 positions agree with TRBD1. CDR1 and CDR2 (germline): SGHRS, YFSETQ. This CDR3 contains 14 residues. The V and J ends lost 0 bases and 5 bases, in that order; junction bases with no gene match: 1. The CDR3 DNA reads TGCGCCAGCAGCTTGGAGGGACAGGGGTATGGCTACACCTTC. It yields the protein CASSLEGQGYGYTF.

This chain uses TRBV2 with TRBJ1-1, with 9 nucleotides matching TRBD1. The germline CDR1 and CDR2 sequences are SNHLY and FYNNEI. There are 16 residues in the CDR3. V shed 9 bases and J 4 bases; nucleotides not matched to a gene: 15. CDR3 loop: CASYTGTGRGSTEAFF. CDR3 in DNA: TGTGCCAGTTATACCGGGACAGGGAGGGGAAGCACTGAAGCTTTCTTT.

The V call is TRBV11-2, the J call TRBJ2-7; 10 bases align to TRBD2. The CDR3 is 15 amino acids. J gave up 4 bases and V 1 base, and 4 bases lay outside the gene matches. The germline CDR1 and CDR2 sequences are SGHAT and FQNNGV. CDR3 sequence (DNA): TGTGCCAGCAGCTTAGGGTTTAGCGGGAGGTACGAGCAGTACTTC. Protein sequence: CASSLGFSGRYEQYF.

The gene calls are TRBV5-1 and TRBJ2-1; D gene uncertain. Germline loops: CDR1 SGHRS, CDR2 YFSETQ. V was shortened by 0 bases and J by 8 bases, with 15 bases between the two germline ends. The CDR3 contains 15 residues. CDR3 coding DNA: TGCGCCAGCAGCTTGGAACAGTCTCCAGTGGATGAGCAGTTCTTC. This sequence encodes CASSLEQSPVDEQFF.

This chain uses TRBV29-1 with TRBJ1-2; 8 bases are a match to TRBD1. CDR1 and CDR2 (germline): SQVTM, ANQGSEA. This CDR3 region has 13 residues. V lost 4 bases and J lost 8; bases outside the gene matches: 9. As DNA, the CDR3 is TGCAGCGTTGCCCATGGACAGGGTAGGGGCTACACCTTC. It codes for CSVAHGQGRGYTF.

J is TRBJ2-1 and V is TRBV5-6, with TRBD2 identical over 12 bases. The V gene end was trimmed by 1 base and the J gene end by 7 bases; junction bases not matched to a gene: 9. Germline CDR1 and CDR2: SGHDT and YYEEEE. The CDR3 has 17 amino acids. For the CDR3, the DNA is TGTGCCAGCAGCTTGTTGGGACTAGCGGGCGCCGGGAATGAGCAGTTCTTC. Protein sequence: CASSLLGLAGAGNEQFF.

The rearrangement links TRBV7-2 to TRBJ2-5; 7 bases map to TRBD1. The trim removed 5 bases at V and 4 bases at J, leaving 7 bases unmatched. CDR1 and CDR2 (germline): SGHTA, FQGNSA. This CDR3 comprises 14 residues. CDR3 coding DNA: TGTGCCAGCAGCCGGGACAGAGGGGGAGAGACCCAGTACTTC. Amino acid sequence: CASSRDRGGETQYF.

The chain has TRBV18 and TRBJ2-5, with TRBD2 as a possible D gene (5 bases). The CDR3 consists of 14 residues. V was pared by 5 bases and J by 5 bases, with 15 bases between. In germline, CDR1 is KGHSH, CDR2 LQKENI. This CDR3 reads CASSEGLKLETQYF. The CDR3 DNA reads TGTGCCAGCTCAGAAGGACTCAAACTGGAGACCCAGTACTTC.

The chain uses TRBV4-1 and TRBJ1-2; tentatively, D is TRBD1 (6 bases). Deletions cut 4 bases from V and 4 bases from J, with 16 bases between. CDR3 length equals 15 residues. Germline-derived CDR1 and CDR2 are MGHRA and YSYEKL. The CDR3 DNA is TGCGCCAGCAGCCCAGGACCGGGGGGCTCCTATGGCTACACCTTC. It codes for CASSPGPGGSYGYTF.

V gene TRBV7-8 combines with J gene TRBJ1-2; no firm D call. Germline V gene sequence: CDR1 SGHVS, CDR2 FQNEAQ. V was trimmed by 2 bases and J by 4 bases, leaving 8 bases between them. The CDR3 covers 13 residues. CDR3 nucleotides: TGTGCCAGCAGCTTAACGTCAGGCTATGGCTACACCTTC. It yields the protein CASSLTSGYGYTF.

The V gene is TRBV9, the J gene TRBJ1-3, with 7 positions matching TRBD1. The CDR3 runs to 16 residues. The J segment lost 3 bases and the V segment lost 3 bases, leaving 9 bases of the junction unmatched. CDR1 SGDLS and CDR2 YYNGEE come from the germline V gene. CDR3 in DNA: TGTGCCAGCAGCGCCACCGACAGGGTGGGTGGAAACACCATATATTTT. Translated: CASSATDRVGGNTIYF.

This sequence joins TRBV3-1 (or the pseudogene TRBV3-2) and TRBJ2-1; 12 bases align to TRBD2. V was clipped by 0 bases and J by 6 bases; unmatched bases: 3. The CDR3 extends over 16 amino acids. The germline V gene encodes CDR1 LGHDT and CDR2 YNNKEL (reference sequence). CDR3 protein: CASSQDVTSGSNEQFF. The CDR3, as DNA: TGTGCCAGCAGCCAAGACGTGACTAGCGGGAGCAATGAGCAGTTCTTC.

The chain recombines TRBV2 with TRBJ1-5, with D possibly matching TRBD1 (6 bases). V lost 8 bases and J lost 2, with 16 bases in between. This CDR3 spans 15 amino acids. The germline V gene has CDR1 SNHLY and CDR2 FYNNEI. The CDR3 DNA follows: TGTGCCAGCGCGAAACAGGGAGAGCGCAATCAGCCCCAGCATTTT. It codes for CASAKQGERNQPQHF.

This clone was observed once. V and J are TRBV4-1 and TRBJ2-3, with 8 bases matching TRBD1. This CDR3 has 15 amino acids. Per the germline V gene, CDR1 is MGHRA and CDR2 is YSYEKL. V lost 6 bases to trimming and J lost 0 bases; unmatched junction nucleotides: 5. CDR3 in amino acids: CASRQGGQSTDTQYF. In DNA form, the CDR3 reads TGCGCCAGCAGACAGGGGGGACAGAGCACAGATACGCAGTATTTT.

V is TRBV5-1 and J is TRBJ1-1; D is uncertain. V was shortened by 0 bases and J by 0 bases, with 6 bases between the two germline ends. Germline CDR1 reads SGHRS; CDR2 reads YFSETQ. The CDR3 has 14 residues. The CDR3 sequence is CASSLVAVNTEAFF. The CDR3 coding sequence is TGCGCCAGCAGCTTGGTTGCAGTGAACACTGAAGCTTTCTTT.

The V call is TRBV28, the J call TRBJ2-7; D is uncertain. The CDR3 has 19 amino acids. The V end was cut by 5 bases, the J end by 1 base, with 27 bases between. Per the germline V gene, CDR1 is MDHEN and CDR2 is SYDVKM. The CDR3 sequence is CASSAPLSVDEVYSYEQYF. The CDR3 region has the DNA TGTGCCAGCAGTGCCCCTCTTTCAGTCGACGAGGTCTATTCCTACGAGCAGTACTTC.

This clone appeared a few times. The chain is built from TRBV5-1 and TRBJ2-1; the D gene is possibly TRBD1 (6 bases). V was shortened by 4 bases and J by 3 bases, with 8 bases between the two germline ends. CDR1 and CDR2 from the germline V gene are SGHRS and YFSETQ. There are 13 residues in the CDR3. The CDR3 sequence is CASSEGDYNEQFF. The CDR3, as DNA: TGCGCCAGCAGCGAGGGGGACTACAATGAGCAGTTCTTC.